Given below is one T cell receptor beta chain in context. Its specificity is not known. The entry originates in a study of cytomegalovirus exposure and HLA in healthy donors. Findings and limits, study-wide: The later analysis indicated that the majority of CMV-associated TCR beta chains appeared HLA-restricted.

The CDR3 length is 14 residues. J gave up 7 bases and V 6 bases, and 6 bases lay outside the gene matches. Germline V gene lookup returns CDR1 MNHEY and CDR2 SVGAGI. Use of 60 Vbeta and 13 Jbeta primers characterized the PCR. Here immunoSEQ multiplex PCR was the method, and the copy in TCRdb shows in-frame clones only, minus some. The sample has more than 150,000 clones, 80% to 85% seen once; the top ten hold 6.3%. The sample consisted of PBMCs. This TCR derives from a man aged 35 to 55 in good health and CMV-seropositive. V usage is TRBV6-5 and J usage is TRBJ1-4; 9 nucleotides match TRBD1. The CDR3 sequence is CASSFTGGVEKLFF. CDR3 in DNA: TGTGCCAGCAGCTTCACAGGGGGCGTTGAAAAACTGTTTTTT.